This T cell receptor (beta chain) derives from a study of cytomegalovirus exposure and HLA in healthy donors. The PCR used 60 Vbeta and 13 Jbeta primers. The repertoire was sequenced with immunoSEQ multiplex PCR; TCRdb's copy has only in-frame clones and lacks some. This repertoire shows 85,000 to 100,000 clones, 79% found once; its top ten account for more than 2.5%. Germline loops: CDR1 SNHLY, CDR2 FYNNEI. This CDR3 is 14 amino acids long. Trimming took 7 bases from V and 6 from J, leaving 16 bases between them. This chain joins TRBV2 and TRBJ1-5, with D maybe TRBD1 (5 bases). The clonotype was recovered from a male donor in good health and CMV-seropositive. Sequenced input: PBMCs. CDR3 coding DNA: TGTGCCAGCACCCTGGGGGGGTCGGGTCAGCCCCAGCATTTT. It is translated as CASTLGGSGQPQHF.